This T cell receptor (beta chain) is drawn from a study of cytomegalovirus exposure and HLA in healthy donors. Study at large: It was reported in a later analysis that the same platform had been used for the 120 validation repertoires as for the roughly 670 first-cohort repertoires.

Assay used: immunoSEQ multiplex PCR; TCRdb lists only in-frame clones, some missing. The sample has some 83,000 clones, over 85% seen once. Germline assignment: CDR1 GTSNPN and CDR2 SVGIG (reference sequence). Trimming cost V 5 bases and J 0 bases; bases outside gene matches: 3. This CDR3 is 13 amino acids long. This TCR derives from a woman under 30 in good health and CMV-seronegative. This chain joins TRBV30 and TRBJ1-1; 7 bases line up with TRBD1. The sequenced sample was PBMCs. The CDR3 coding sequence is TGTGCCTGGCTCCAGGGGGTGAACACTGAAGCTTTCTTT. Translation: CAWLQGVNTEAFF.